Below, 31 T cell receptor beta chains from the same sample are listed, as sequenced in a study of spatial heterogeneity in lung cancer. Time point: blood at routine non-recurrence follow-up after resection. TCRdb redid the calling of the 5' RACE reads with MiXCR, one entry per CDR3 protein. Of roughly 34,000 distinct CDR3 sequences detected, roughly 8% appear once; the ten largest clones hold roughly 8.8%. The sample in question was PBMCs, obtained at follow-up. The source of these receptors is a male donor with early-stage non-small cell lung cancer.

This clonotype has at least ten counts. The V call is TRBV6-1, the J call TRBJ2-3; 10 bases align to TRBD1. V lost 2 bases, J lost 6 bases, and 8 bases stayed unmatched. The CDR3 runs 16 residues. Germline V CDR1 and CDR2: MNHNS, SASEGT. CDR3: CASSEQGQGWDDTQYF. CDR3 DNA: TGTGCCAGCAGTGAACAGGGACAGGGGTGGGATGATACGCAGTATTTT.

By share, this clonotype counts as medium-sized. The V call is TRBV29-1, the J call TRBJ2-7; D not resolved. V lost 3 bases and J 0 bases, leaving 3 bases between the germline ends. The CDR3 is made up of 11 amino acids. CDR1 SQVTM and CDR2 ANQGSEA come from the germline V gene. The CDR3 loop is CSVESSYEQYF. In DNA form, the CDR3 reads TGCAGCGTTGAGAGCTCCTACGAGCAGTACTTC.

This clonotype has just one count. The V call is TRBV7-9, the J call TRBJ1-5; TRBD1 agrees at 9 bases. The V segment lost 3 bases and the J segment 10 bases; nucleotides outside the gene matches: 10. Looked up from germline, CDR1 is SEHNR and CDR2 is FQNEAQ (reference sequence). The CDR3 spans 15 residues. CDR3 residues: CASSLSAQGAEPQHF. DNA for the CDR3: TGTGCCAGCAGCTTGAGTGCACAGGGGGCCGAACCCCAGCATTTT.

The sample holds many counts of this clonotype. V is TRBV27 and J is TRBJ2-1; 8 positions match TRBD2. The CDR3 spans 15 residues. The V and J ends lost 2 bases and 7 bases, in that order; junction bases with no gene match: 7. Germline V CDR1 and CDR2: MNHEY, SMNVEV (reference sequence). CDR3 region: CASSLAAGERNEQFF. CDR3 bases: TGTGCCAGCAGTTTAGCAGCGGGGGAGCGGAATGAGCAGTTCTTC.

This clonotype was recorded at least ten times. The CDR3 DNA reads as TGTGCCAGCAGCCAAGTTCTTCAAGAGACCCAGTACTTC. Residues: CASSQVLQETQYF. The genes are TRBV4-2 and TRBJ2-5, with D unclear. The germline gives CDR1 LGHNA, CDR2 YNFKEQ. CDR3 size: 13 residues. The V end lost 1 base, the J end lost 2 bases, and 5 bases lay between the germline ends.

This chain links TRBV29-1 with TRBJ1-3; TRBD1 is a possible D gene (5 bases). Germline V gives CDR1 SQVTM, CDR2 ANQGSEA. V lost 7 bases to trimming and J lost 7 bases, with 11 bases between them. This CDR3 comprises 11 residues. The CDR3 sequence is CSGMSGNTIYF. The CDR3 DNA is TGCAGCGGAATGTCAGGGAACACCATATATTTT.

This clonotype was detected many times. DNA for the CDR3: TGTGCCAGCAGTTACTCGATTTACTCCTACAATGAGCAGTTCTTC. Its protein product is CASSYSIYSYNEQFF. The chain combines TRBV6-5 with TRBJ2-1; D is uncertain. The germline V gene has CDR1 MNHEY and CDR2 SVGAGI. The CDR3 runs 15 residues. V lost 0 bases and J lost 0, with 6 bases in between.

This clonotype was counted many times. The chain carries TRBV7-3 and TRBJ2-2; no clear D gene. V dropped 5 bases and J dropped 1 base, with 11 bases sitting between them. CDR1 is SGHTA and CDR2 is FQGTGA in the germline V gene. The CDR3 runs 15 residues. This CDR3 reads CASSTDLGNTGELFF. CDR3 DNA: TGTGCCAGCAGCACGGACCTGGGGAACACCGGGGAGCTGTTTTTT.

This clonotype came up many times. This rearrangement joins TRBV6-2 or TRBV6-3 to TRBJ2-7, with 8 bases lining up with TRBD1. Germline loops: CDR1 MNHEY, CDR2 SVGEGT. Germline trimming cut 8 bases from V and 3 bases from J; bases unmatched to any gene: 6. This CDR3 is 13 amino acids long. The CDR3: CASDGTGFYEQYF. The CDR3 DNA reads TGTGCCAGCGATGGGACAGGCTTCTACGAGCAGTACTTC.

On this clonotype: With a much larger clone just one base away, this may be a read error. The J gene is TRBJ2-5, the V gene TRBV14, with D perhaps matching TRBD1 (6 bases). CDR3 length: 15 residues. V lost 4 bases to trimming and J lost 6 bases, with 18 bases between them. Germline assignment: CDR1 SGHDN and CDR2 FVKESK. CDR3 loop: CASSPGDRWGQTQYF. The CDR3 nucleotides read TGTGCCAGCAGCCCAGGGGACCGATGGGGACAGACCCAGTACTTC.

The rearrangement joins TRBV2 to TRBJ2-6; 7 bases match TRBD1. V trimming: 6 bases; J trimming: 4 bases; junction bases outside the gene matches: 9. This CDR3 region has 16 residues. CDR1 and CDR2 from the germline V gene are SNHLY and FYNNEI. CDR3 region: CASSVTGTAGANVLTF. The DNA for the CDR3 is TGTGCCAGCAGCGTAACAGGGACAGCCGGGGCCAACGTCCTGACTTTC.

This clonotype appeared many times. The chain combines TRBV30 with TRBJ1-3; D is unclear. This CDR3 spans 17 amino acids. V lost 0 bases and J 0 bases, leaving 15 bases between the germline ends. Per the germline V gene, CDR1 is GTSNPN and CDR2 is SVGIG (reference sequence). The CDR3 loop reads CAWSVVGRPISGNTIYF. The CDR3 region has the DNA TGTGCCTGGAGTGTAGTCGGCAGGCCAATCTCTGGAAACACCATATATTTT.

This clonotype was counted at least ten times. This chain connects TRBV9 to TRBJ1-1, with TRBD1 matching over 9 bases. CDR3 length: 14 residues. Looked up from germline, CDR1 is SGDLS and CDR2 is YYNGEE. V shed 4 bases and J 4 bases; nucleotides not matched to a gene: 5. The CDR3 sequence: CASSPGQGSTEAFF. CDR3 DNA: TGTGCCAGCAGCCCTGGACAGGGGAGCACTGAAGCTTTCTTT.

This clonotype was counted a few times. Written as DNA, the CDR3 is TGTGCCAGCAGCCGTCGCGGGGGAGAGACCCAGTACTTC. It codes for CASSRRGGETQYF. This sequence joins TRBV11-3 and TRBJ2-5, with 7 bases identical to TRBD2. With 5 bases clipped from V and 4 bases from J, the junction kept 4 bases outside the gene matches. The CDR3 spans 13 residues. The V gene's germline CDR1 is SGHNT and CDR2 YENEEA.

This clonotype has at least ten counts. The chain links TRBV5-5 to TRBJ1-5; D gene ambiguous. Germline CDR1 reads SGHKS; CDR2 reads YYEKEE (reference sequence). V lost 0 bases and J 2 bases, leaving 9 bases between the germline ends. The CDR3 runs to 15 residues. CDR3 nucleotides: TGTGCCAGCAGCTTGGCGGCATATGGCAATCAGCCCCAGCATTTT. It yields the protein CASSLAAYGNQPQHF.

This clonotype was seen at least ten times. The chain has TRBV2 and TRBJ1-1, with unresolved D. V was cut by 1 base and J by 0 bases, with 6 bases left in between. Germline V gives CDR1 SNHLY, CDR2 FYNNEI. The CDR3 runs to 14 residues. CDR3 DNA: TGTGCCAGCAGTGAAGGACTTTTGAACACTGAAGCTTTCTTT. This codes for CASSEGLLNTEAFF.

This clonotype came up a few times. The chain links TRBV29-1 to TRBJ1-2; D not certain. This CDR3 comprises 11 residues. Looked up from germline, CDR1 is SQVTM and CDR2 is ANQGSEA. Between the trimmed V and J ends, which lost 4 bases and 4 bases, there was a span of 7 bases. The CDR3 DNA sequence: TGCAGCGTTGTAACAGTCTATGGCTACACCTTC. It translates to CSVVTVYGYTF.

In its sample, this clonotype was seen a few times. The chain uses TRBV6-1 and TRBJ2-3, with 8 nucleotides matching TRBD1. V lost 6 bases, J lost 6 bases, and 5 bases stayed unmatched. Germline V gene lookup returns CDR1 MNHNS and CDR2 SASEGT. The CDR3 extends over 13 amino acids. The CDR3 region has the DNA TGTGCCAGCAGGACAGGGGCGGGGGATACGCAGTATTTT. Its translation is CASRTGAGDTQYF.

The sample holds many counts of this clonotype. The chain employs TRBV12-3 or TRBV12-4 and TRBJ2-2; tentatively, D is TRBD1 or TRBD2 (5 bases each). This CDR3 spans 12 amino acids. Deletions cut 5 bases from V and 5 bases from J, with 6 bases between. The CDR3 region has the DNA TGTGCCAGCAGTGGGGGAACCGGGGAGCTGTTTTTT. Amino acid sequence: CASSGGTGELFF.

This clonotype was seen ten or more times. This chain uses TRBV19 with TRBJ2-5, with TRBD2 matching over 8 bases. Germline CDR1 and CDR2: LNHDA and SQIVND (reference sequence). The trim removed 4 bases at V and 5 bases at J, leaving 6 bases unmatched. This CDR3 comprises 14 residues. CDR3 DNA sequence: TGTGCCAGTAGTACGAGCGGGGGAATGGAGACCCAGTACTTC. It codes for CASSTSGGMETQYF. The full variable domain, its missing parts supplied by reference TRBV19 and TRBJ2-5, is DGGITQSPKYLFRKEGQNVTLSCEQNLNHDAMYWYRQDPGQGLRLIYYSQIVNDFQKGDIAEGYSVSREKKESFPLTVTSAQKNPTAFYLCASSTSGGMETQYFGPGTRLLVL.

This clonotype was detected many times. The chain couples TRBV20-1 to TRBJ1-1, with D uncertain. This CDR3 region has 15 residues. The V gene's germline CDR1 is DFQATT and CDR2 SNEGSKA (reference sequence). The V end was cut by 0 bases, the J end by 8 bases, with 19 bases between. The CDR3 here is CSARDLGSLGFEAFF. DNA of the CDR3: TGCAGTGCTAGAGATCTGGGCAGCCTGGGATTCGAAGCTTTCTTT.

Ten or more counts support this clonotype. DNA for the CDR3: TGCGCCAGCACCCTAAACCCCACTAGCGGGGGGGCCACCGGGGAGCTGTTTTTT. Translation: CASTLNPTSGGATGELFF. The chain employs TRBV10-2 and TRBJ2-2; 13 nucleotides align to TRBD2. Germline V gene lookup returns CDR1 WSHSY and CDR2 SAAADI. With 7 bases clipped from V and 4 bases from J, the junction kept 12 bases outside the gene matches. The length of the CDR3 is 18 residues.

The table lists this clonotype with many counts. The chain is built from TRBV11-2 and TRBJ1-2; unclear D gene. Trimming cost V 5 bases and J 7 bases, with 14 bases left between them. Germline lookup yields CDR1 SGHAT and CDR2 FQNNGV. This CDR3 is built from 13 residues. CDR3 region: CASSPPPPAGYTF. CDR3 sequence (DNA): TGTGCCAGCAGCCCGCCCCCTCCGGCTGGCTACACCTTC.

The table lists this clonotype with many counts. The V gene is TRBV20-1, the J gene TRBJ1-3, with 7 bases fitting TRBD1. The germline V gene encodes CDR1 DFQATT and CDR2 SNEGSKA (reference sequence). V was clipped by 3 bases and J by 7 bases; unmatched bases: 6. This CDR3 spans 13 amino acids. The CDR3 protein is CSASRQGANTIYF. CDR3 sequence (DNA): TGCAGTGCTAGCCGACAGGGCGCGAACACCATATATTTT.

This clonotype was counted many times. This chain connects TRBV20-1 to TRBJ2-7; 7 positions agree with TRBD1. CDR3 length equals 16 residues. Per germline, CDR1 DFQATT and CDR2 SNEGSKA (reference sequence). Germline trimming cut 1 base from V and 0 bases from J; bases unmatched to any gene: 9. The CDR3 reads CSARAGFDRASYEQYF. DNA for the CDR3: TGCAGTGCTAGAGCAGGGTTTGACAGGGCCTCCTACGAGCAGTACTTC.

The chain links TRBV4-1 to TRBJ2-7; D perhaps matches TRBD1 (6 bases). V lost 4 bases and J lost 7, with 17 bases in between. The CDR3 sequence is 14 residues long. Germline CDR1 is MGHRA and CDR2 is YSYEKL. In DNA, the CDR3 is TGCGCCAGCAGCCCGGAGAACGGCAGGGGAGAGCAGTACTTC. Residues: CASSPENGRGEQYF.

There are many counts of this clonotype. The genes are TRBV11-3 and TRBJ2-5; D is perhaps TRBD1 or TRBD2 (5 bases each). CDR1 is SGHNT, CDR2 YENEEA, per germline. Trimming shortened V by 5 bases and J by 3 bases, and 10 bases separated the two germline ends. The CDR3 has 13 residues. This chain's CDR3 is CASSPRDEETQYF. In nucleotides, the CDR3 is TGTGCCAGCAGCCCGAGGGACGAAGAGACCCAGTACTTC.

By sample fraction, this clonotype is medium-sized. The chain couples TRBV19 to TRBJ1-5; D unclear. The CDR3 sequence is 16 residues long. Germline V gene sequence: CDR1 LNHDA, CDR2 SQIVND (reference sequence). V dropped 5 bases and J dropped 2 bases, with 16 bases sitting between them. Here the CDR3 DNA reads TGTGCCAGTAGTTTACGTGTCTATCAAGGCAATCAGCCCCAGCATTTT. It codes for CASSLRVYQGNQPQHF. Variable domain in full (rest from reference TRBV19 and TRBJ1-5): DGGITQSPKYLFRKEGQNVTLSCEQNLNHDAMYWYRQDPGQGLRLIYYSQIVNDFQKGDIAEGYSVSREKKESFPLTVTSAQKNPTAFYLCASSLRVYQGNQPQHFGDGTRLSIL.

The chain combines TRBV6-5 with TRBJ2-3; D might be TRBD1 or TRBD2, each matching 5 bases. The CDR3 has 15 residues. With 3 bases removed from V and 4 bases from J, the gap between germline ends came to 14 bases. The germline CDR1 and CDR2 sequences are MNHEY and SVGAGI. The CDR3 DNA follows: TGTGCCAGCAGTTATGGGGACCCTGGGCCAGATACGCAGTATTTT. Its translation: CASSYGDPGPDTQYF.

This clonotype was detected many times. V and J are TRBV6-5 and TRBJ1-1; perhaps TRBD1 as D (6 bases). Trimming left V 3 bases short and J 6 bases short, with 14 bases between. CDR1 MNHEY and CDR2 SVGAGI come from the germline V gene. CDR3 length equals 14 residues. The CDR3 loop is CASSYRGGQSEAFF. CDR3 DNA: TGTGCCAGCAGTTATCGAGGGGGGCAGTCTGAAGCTTTCTTT.

In regard to this clonotype: Since a much larger clone is just one base distant, this may be a read error. The CDR3 region is CATSDGVGHDAQYF. The CDR3 nucleotides read TGTGCCACCAGTGATGGAGTGGGCCATGATGCGCAGTATTTT. The J gene is TRBJ2-3, the V gene TRBV24-1; D is unresolved. Germline CDR1 reads KGHDR; CDR2 reads SFDVKD. The CDR3 consists of 14 residues. V lost 3 bases, J lost 10 bases, and 16 bases lay in between.